This T cell receptor beta chain was recorded in a study of blood T cell repertoires in COVID-19 (dated by TCRdb to the early 2020s). Turning to the overall study: The collaborator samples originated in the United States, Italy and Spain and spanned the acute and convalescent phases of COVID-19. The dataset comprised deeply sampled blood TCRbeta repertoires from subjects exposed to, actively infected with, or recovered from COVID-19. Samples were obtained from the ongoing ImmuneRACE study (first 160 participants) and from over 1,000 subjects provided by 6 global collaborators. Sample metadata almost always included a de-identified subject ID, COVID-19 status, age in years and sex. The repertoires were made available in a free public database intended to serve as a resource for research on the immune response to SARS-CoV-2. The material from the prospective study consisted of cDNA or gDNA derived from T cells, B-cell-depleted T cells, or PBMCs. Where HLA class I and class II types were available, the types were taken from metadata supplied by the sample provider, not from assay-based typing. Findings and caveats that apply to the study as a whole: Clinical and demographic metadata were provided uncurated, with the amount varying by source and participant.

A remark on this clone: Its antigen has not been determined. Base qualities are not provided; no much larger clone lies one nucleotide away.

At one collaborating source in Seattle, patients were enrolled during active infection and were followed longitudinally through the course of disease. The collaborating institutions used their own protocols to collect whole blood in K2EDTA tubes. For TCRbeta analysis, collaborators shipped samples as frozen whole blood, isolated PBMCs, or DNA extracted from either of those sample types. TCRbeta CDR3 regions were amplified from genomic DNA using the immunoSEQ Assay, a bias-controlled multiplex PCR. Per the authors' processing: The number of nucleated cells in each sample was estimated from the amplification of reference gene primers within the assay. To quantify the absolute abundance of each unique TCRbeta CDR3 rearrangement, sequence reads were collapsed and filtered. Productive Simpson clonality was computed per sample as the square root of Simpson's diversity index over productive rearrangements. Imported from immuneACCESS, the table was reduced by TCRdb to in-frame sequences with V and J called. These copies leave out some clones; in studies compared against another copy, an unresolved V gene accounts for under half, and the cause of the remainder is not known. The DNA gave D and trimming, while V, J and clone size come from that table. Within this sample are over 150,000 clones, with under 85% of them counted one time only. Under 7.5% of the sample is held by the ten biggest clonotypes.

The V and J ends are trimmed by 1 base and 3 bases, leaving 15 bases between them. The CDR3 contains 16 residues, cysteine and phenylalanine counted. CDR3 DNA is the only sequence kept; it has 48 bases, read in frame from the first base. CDR1 and CDR2 are read off the germline V gene as SGHVS and FNYEAQ. The sequencing input was peripheral blood. This sequence uses TRBV7-6 and TRBJ1-2; TRBD1 is a possible D gene, resting on 6 matching bases. This TCR derives from an elderly man with COVID-19, enrolled during active disease. The CDR3 has the sequence CASSLVPRGADYGYTF. The DNA reads TGTGCCAGCAGCTTAGTCCCCAGGGGAGCGGACTATGGCTACACCTTC.